Sequencing of this TCR beta chain was carried out in a study of shared clonotypes between healthy human individuals. Findings and limits, study-wide: The authors sampled blood alone, and tissue repertoires likely differ. Roughly 5% of naive CD4 clonotypes were common to several donors.

The V and J ends lost 5 bases and 1 base, in that order; junction bases with no gene match: 6. Germline values: CDR1 MNHEY, CDR2 SMNVEV (reference sequence). The CDR3 covers 16 residues. Only in-frame clones appear in the TCRdb table, and some are missing; sequencing was by immunoSEQ multiplex PCR. The table shows 2 million to 2.5 million clones, with nearly 97% occurring only once. Comment on this clone: Its antigen is unknown.

Caucasian adults living in Nashville, Tennessee, provided all samples. The TCR was taken from a young man in good health. The chain carries TRBV27 and TRBJ2-5; the match to TRBD1 covers 11 bases. Material: naive CD4+ T cells sorted from blood. The subset here: CD45RA+ positively selected. This CDR3 is CASSRDRGRLQETQYF. CDR3 nucleotide sequence: TGTGCCAGCAGTCGGGACAGGGGGAGACTCCAAGAGACCCAGTACTTC.